The TCR beta chain under discussion was sequenced for a study of OX40 agonist ivuxolimab in advanced cancers. Study overall: Ivuxolimab, which patients received intravenously every 2 weeks, was dosed at 0.01 to 10 mg/kg. Study observations and caveats: Compared with CD4+, CD8+ T cells on average had more expanded clones. Among the lowest peripheral clonal expansion occurred in 0.1-3.0 mg/kg partial responders.

On this clone: Its antigen remains unknown.

The CDR3 is 15 amino acids. Trimming took off 0 bases at V and 0 bases at J, with 8 bases between the two ends. Germline CDR1 reads MNHNS; CDR2 reads SASEGT. The data were produced by immunoSEQ multiplex PCR, yet TCRdb's version contains in-frame clones alone and is incomplete. The sample lists around 97,000 clones, 70% to 90% occurring once. The source is an adult with an advanced solid tumor such as melanoma, head and neck, liver or kidney cancer. Sequenced material: CD4+ or CD8+ T cells sorted from blood, taken in a trial of the OX40 agonist ivuxolimab. This sequence joins TRBV6-1 and TRBJ1-1; D possibly corresponds to TRBD1 (5 bases). The CDR3 is CASSEAGPVNTEAFF. The CDR3 DNA sequence: TGTGCCAGCAGTGAAGCGGGACCTGTGAACACTGAAGCTTTCTTT.